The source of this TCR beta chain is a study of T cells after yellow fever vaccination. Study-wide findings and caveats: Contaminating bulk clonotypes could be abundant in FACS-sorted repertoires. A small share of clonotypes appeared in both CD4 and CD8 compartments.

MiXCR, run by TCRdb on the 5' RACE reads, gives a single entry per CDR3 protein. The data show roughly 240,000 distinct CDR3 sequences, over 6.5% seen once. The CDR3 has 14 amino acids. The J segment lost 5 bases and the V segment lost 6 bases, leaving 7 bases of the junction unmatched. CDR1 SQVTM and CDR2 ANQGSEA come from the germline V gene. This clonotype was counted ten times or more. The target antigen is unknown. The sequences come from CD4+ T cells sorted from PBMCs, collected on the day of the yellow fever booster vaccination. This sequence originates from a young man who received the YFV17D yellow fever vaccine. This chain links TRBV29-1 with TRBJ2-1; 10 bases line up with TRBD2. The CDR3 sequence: CSVETSGTNNEQFF. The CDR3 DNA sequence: TGCAGCGTAGAAACTAGCGGGACCAACAATGAGCAGTTCTTC.